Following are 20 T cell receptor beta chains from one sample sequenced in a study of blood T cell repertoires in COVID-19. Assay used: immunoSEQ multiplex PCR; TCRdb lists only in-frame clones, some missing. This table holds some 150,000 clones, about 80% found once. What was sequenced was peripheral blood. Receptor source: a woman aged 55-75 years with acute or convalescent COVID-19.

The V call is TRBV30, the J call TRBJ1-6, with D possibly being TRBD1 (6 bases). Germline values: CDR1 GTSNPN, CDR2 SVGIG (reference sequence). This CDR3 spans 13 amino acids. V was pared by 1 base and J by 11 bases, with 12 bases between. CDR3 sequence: CAWSGQGTPPLHF. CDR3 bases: TGTGCCTGGAGTGGGCAGGGGACCCCACCCCTCCACTTT.

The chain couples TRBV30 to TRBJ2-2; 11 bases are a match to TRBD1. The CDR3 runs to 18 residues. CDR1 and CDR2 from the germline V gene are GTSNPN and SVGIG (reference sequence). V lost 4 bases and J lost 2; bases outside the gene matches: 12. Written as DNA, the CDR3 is TGTGCCTGGAAGAGAACCACCGGACAGGGGGCTAACACCGGGGAGCTGTTTTTT. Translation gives CAWKRTTGQGANTGELFF. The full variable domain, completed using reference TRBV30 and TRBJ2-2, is SQTIHQWPATLVQPVGSPLSLECTVEGTSNPNLYWYRQAAGRGLQLLFYSVGIGQISSEVPQNLSASRPQDRQFILSSKKLLLSDSGFYLCAWKRTTGQGANTGELFFGEGSRLTVL.

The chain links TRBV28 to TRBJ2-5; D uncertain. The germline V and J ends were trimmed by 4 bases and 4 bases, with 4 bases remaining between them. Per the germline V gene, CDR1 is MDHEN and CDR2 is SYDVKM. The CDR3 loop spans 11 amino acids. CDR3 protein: CASSSRETQYF. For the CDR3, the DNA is TGTGCCAGCAGTTCCCGAGAGACCCAGTACTTC.

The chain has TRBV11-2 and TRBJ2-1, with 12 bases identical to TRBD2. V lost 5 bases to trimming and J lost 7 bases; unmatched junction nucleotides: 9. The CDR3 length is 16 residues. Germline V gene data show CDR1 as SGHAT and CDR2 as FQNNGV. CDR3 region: CASSPRLAGEGNEQFF. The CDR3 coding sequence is TGTGCCAGCAGCCCCAGACTAGCGGGGGAGGGAAATGAGCAGTTCTTC.

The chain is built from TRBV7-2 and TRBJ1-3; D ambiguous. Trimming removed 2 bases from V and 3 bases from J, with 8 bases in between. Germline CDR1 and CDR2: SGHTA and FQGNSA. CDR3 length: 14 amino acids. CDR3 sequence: CASSLSYSGNTIYF. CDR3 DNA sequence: TGTGCCAGCAGCTTAAGTTACAGTGGAAACACCATATATTTT.

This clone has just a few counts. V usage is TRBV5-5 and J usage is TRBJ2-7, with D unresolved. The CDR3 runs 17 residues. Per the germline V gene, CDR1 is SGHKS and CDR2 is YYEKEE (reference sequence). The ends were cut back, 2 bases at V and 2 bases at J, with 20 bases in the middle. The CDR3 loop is CASSFRLTNPLPYEQYV. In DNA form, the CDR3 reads TGTGCCAGCAGCTTCCGACTTACCAATCCCCTACCCTACGAGCAGTACGTC.

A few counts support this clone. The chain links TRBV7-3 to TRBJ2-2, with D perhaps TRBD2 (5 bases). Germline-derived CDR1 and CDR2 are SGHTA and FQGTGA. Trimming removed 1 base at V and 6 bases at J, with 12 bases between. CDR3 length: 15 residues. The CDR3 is CASSLSHGLPGELFF. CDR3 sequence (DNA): TGTGCCAGCAGCTTAAGCCACGGACTTCCCGGGGAGCTGTTTTTT.

CDR3 sequence: CASSYSYGQGDQPQHF. CDR3 sequence (DNA): TGTGCCAGCAGTTACTCTTACGGACAGGGAGATCAGCCCCAGCATTTT. The rearrangement joins TRBV6-5 to TRBJ1-5; TRBD1 agrees at 8 bases. The germline V gene encodes CDR1 MNHEY and CDR2 SVGAGI. CDR3 size: 16 residues. After removal of 0 bases from V and 5 bases from J, the junction contained 6 bases not matched to a gene.

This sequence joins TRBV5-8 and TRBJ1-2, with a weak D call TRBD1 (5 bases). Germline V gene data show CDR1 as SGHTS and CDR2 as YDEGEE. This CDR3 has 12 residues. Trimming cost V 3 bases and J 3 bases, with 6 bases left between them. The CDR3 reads CASSWGDYGYTF. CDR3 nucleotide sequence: TGTGCCAGCAGCTGGGGGGACTATGGCTACACCTTC.

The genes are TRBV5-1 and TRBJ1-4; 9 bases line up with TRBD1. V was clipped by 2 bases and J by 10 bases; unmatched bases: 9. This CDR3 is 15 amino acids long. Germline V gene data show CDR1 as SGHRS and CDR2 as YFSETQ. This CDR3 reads CASSFLTGGIGKLFF. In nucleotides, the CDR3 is TGCGCCAGCAGCTTCCTGACAGGGGGTATCGGAAAACTGTTTTTT.

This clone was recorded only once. The CDR3 here is CASSPQGSYGYTF. As DNA, the CDR3 is TGTGCCAGCAGCCCTCAGGGCTCCTATGGCTACACCTTC. The chain uses TRBV28 and TRBJ1-2; tentatively, D is TRBD1 (5 bases). Per germline, CDR1 MDHEN and CDR2 SYDVKM. Between the trimmed V and J ends, which lost 6 bases and 4 bases, there was a span of 12 bases. This CDR3 contains 13 residues.

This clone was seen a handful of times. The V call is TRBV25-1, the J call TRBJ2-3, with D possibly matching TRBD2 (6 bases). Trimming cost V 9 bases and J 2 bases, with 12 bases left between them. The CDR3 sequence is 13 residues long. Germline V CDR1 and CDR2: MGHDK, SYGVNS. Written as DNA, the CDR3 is TGTGCCAGTTCGGAGGGGACCACAGATACGCAGTATTTT. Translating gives CASSEGTTDTQYF.

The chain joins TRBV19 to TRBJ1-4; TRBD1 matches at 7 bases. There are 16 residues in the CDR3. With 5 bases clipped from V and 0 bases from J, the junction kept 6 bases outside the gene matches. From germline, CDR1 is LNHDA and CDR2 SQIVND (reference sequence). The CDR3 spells CASSLPGTATNEKLFF. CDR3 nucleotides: TGTGCCAGTAGTTTACCCGGGACAGCAACTAATGAAAAACTGTTTTTT.

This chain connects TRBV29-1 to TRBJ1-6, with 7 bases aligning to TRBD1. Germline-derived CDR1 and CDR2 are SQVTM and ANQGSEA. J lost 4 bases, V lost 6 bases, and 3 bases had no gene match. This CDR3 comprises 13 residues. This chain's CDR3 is CSVRTGYNSPLHF. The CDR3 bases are TGCAGCGTCCGGACAGGTTATAATTCACCCCTCCACTTT.

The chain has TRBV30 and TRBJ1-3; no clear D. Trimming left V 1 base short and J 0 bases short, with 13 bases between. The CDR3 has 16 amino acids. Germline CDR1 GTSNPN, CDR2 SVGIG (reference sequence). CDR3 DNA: TGTGCCTGGAGTGATTTAACAGTCGGCTCTGGAAACACCATATATTTT. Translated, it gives CAWSDLTVGSGNTIYF.

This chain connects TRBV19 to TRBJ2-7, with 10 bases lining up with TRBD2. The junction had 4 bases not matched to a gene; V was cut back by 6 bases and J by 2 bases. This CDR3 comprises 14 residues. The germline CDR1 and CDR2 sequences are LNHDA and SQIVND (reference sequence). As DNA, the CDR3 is TGTGCCAGTAGAGGACTAGCGGCCCCCTACGAGCAGTACTTC. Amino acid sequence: CASRGLAAPYEQYF.

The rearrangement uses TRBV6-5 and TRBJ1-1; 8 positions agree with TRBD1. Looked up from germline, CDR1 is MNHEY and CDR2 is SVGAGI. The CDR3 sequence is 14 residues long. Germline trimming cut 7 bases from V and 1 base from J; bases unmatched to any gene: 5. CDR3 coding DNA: TGTGCCAGCACCACAGGGGGAAGGAACACTGAAGCTTTCTTT. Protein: CASTTGGRNTEAFF.

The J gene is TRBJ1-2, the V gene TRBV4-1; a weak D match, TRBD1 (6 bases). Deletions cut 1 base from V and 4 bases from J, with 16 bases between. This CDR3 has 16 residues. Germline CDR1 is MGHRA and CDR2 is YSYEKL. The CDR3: CASSQAWGTSPYGYTF. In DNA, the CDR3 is TGCGCCAGCAGCCAAGCCTGGGGGACAAGCCCCTATGGCTACACCTTC.

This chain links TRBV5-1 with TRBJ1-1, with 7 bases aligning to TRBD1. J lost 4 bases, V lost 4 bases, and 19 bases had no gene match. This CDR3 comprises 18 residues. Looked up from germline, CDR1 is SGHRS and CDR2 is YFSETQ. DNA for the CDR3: TGCGCCAGCAGCCAACAGGGACAGATAGCCGGCGGGTCCACTGAAGCTTTCTTT. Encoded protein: CASSQQGQIAGGSTEAFF. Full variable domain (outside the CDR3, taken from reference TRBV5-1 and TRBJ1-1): KAGVTQTPRYLIKTRGQQVTLSCSPISGHRSVSWYQQTPGQGLQFLFEYFSETQRNKGNFPGRFSGRQFSNSRSEMNVSTLELGDSALYLCASSQQGQIAGGSTEAFFGQGTRLTVV.

CDR3 in amino acids: CASSQSPGGEYGYTF. CDR3 DNA sequence: TGTGCCAGCAGCCAGAGTCCCGGGGGAGAGTATGGCTACACCTTC. The rearrangement uses TRBV3-1 (or the pseudogene TRBV3-2) and TRBJ1-2, with D possibly matching TRBD1 (5 bases). The CDR3 has 15 amino acids. Germline-derived CDR1 and CDR2 are LGHDT and YNNKEL (reference sequence). V lost 3 bases to trimming and J lost 5 bases, with 16 bases between them.